This is a list of T cell receptor beta chains from one sample in a study of T cells in Graves' hyperthyroidism and ophthalmopathy. TCRdb recomputed calls from the multiplex PCR reads with MiXCR, one row per CDR3 protein. This sample carries hundreds of thousands of distinct CDR3 sequences, more than 30% of them seen once, and the ten largest clones take roughly 8.3%. The sequencing input was blood. The source is a young man with Graves' hyperthyroidism. The CDR3 runs from the conserved cysteine through the conserved F or W. Each record gives: clone size, V gene, D gene, J gene, CDR3 protein, CDR3 DNA. The D gene is left open where the match is weak. Not every row has a clone size; where given, it reads once, few, many or a size class.

clone_size: -; v_call: TRBV2; d_call: TRBD2; j_call: TRBJ2-7; cdr3_aa: CASNPGTSNEQYF; cdr3_nt: TGTGCCAGCAATCCAGGGACTAGCAACGAGCAGTACTTC
clone_size: many; v_call: TRBV4-1; d_call: -; j_call: TRBJ1-1; cdr3_aa: CASSQDRGGTEAFF; cdr3_nt: TGCGCCAGCAGCCAAGATCGGGGGGGCACTGAAGCTTTCTTT
clone_size: -; v_call: TRBV24-1; d_call: -; j_call: TRBJ2-5; cdr3_aa: CAGDVQETQYF; cdr3_nt: TGTGCTGGAGACGTACAAGAGACCCAGTACTTC
clone_size: many; v_call: TRBV29-1; d_call: TRBD1; j_call: TRBJ2-6; cdr3_aa: CSVGQGAGANVLTF; cdr3_nt: TGCAGCGTTGGCCAGGGGGCTGGGGCCAACGTCCTGACTTTC
clone_size: few; v_call: TRBV20-1; d_call: -; j_call: TRBJ2-2; cdr3_aa: CSALGRSPTGELFF; cdr3_nt: TGCAGTGCATTGGGCCGCAGCCCCACCGGGGAGCTGTTTTTT
clone_size: -; v_call: TRBV20-1; d_call: -; j_call: TRBJ2-7; cdr3_aa: CSARVRKQTYEQYF; cdr3_nt: TGCAGTGCTAGAGTCAGGAAACAGACCTACGAGCAGTACTTC
clone_size: -; v_call: TRBV7-3; d_call: -; j_call: TRBJ2-5; cdr3_aa: CASSDAGSTDTQYF; cdr3_nt: TGTGCCAGCAGCGACGCGGGGAGCACAGATACGCAGTACTTC
clone_size: -; v_call: TRBV19; d_call: TRBD1; j_call: TRBJ1-2; cdr3_aa: CASSPGTGVFGYTF; cdr3_nt: TGTGCCAGTAGTCCCGGGACAGGGGTATTCGGCTACACCTTC
clone_size: -; v_call: TRBV29-1; d_call: -; j_call: TRBJ1-1; cdr3_aa: CSQTGTNTEAFF; cdr3_nt: TGCAGCCAAACAGGGACTAACACTGAAGCTTTCTTT
clone_size: few; v_call: TRBV7-6; d_call: TRBD1; j_call: TRBJ1-3; cdr3_aa: CASSSQGGISGNTIYF; cdr3_nt: TGTGCCAGCAGCTCACAGGGGGGAATTTCTGGAAACACCATATATTTT
clone_size: many; v_call: TRBV20-1; d_call: -; j_call: TRBJ2-7; cdr3_aa: CSARPTTYEQYF; cdr3_nt: TGCAGTGCTAGACCAACAACCTACGAGCAGTACTTC
clone_size: many; v_call: TRBV24-1; d_call: TRBD1; j_call: TRBJ2-2; cdr3_aa: CATSDTGQGHRELFF; cdr3_nt: TGTGCCACCAGTGACACGGGACAGGGCCACCGGGAGCTGTTTTTT
clone_size: -; v_call: TRBV7-8; d_call: -; j_call: TRBJ2-7; cdr3_aa: CASSLEVPVGYEQYF; cdr3_nt: TGTGCCAGCAGCTTAGAAGTTCCCGTCGGCTACGAGCAGTACTTC
clone_size: few; v_call: TRBV10-3; d_call: -; j_call: TRBJ2-7; cdr3_aa: CAISESRGGEQYF; cdr3_nt: TGTGCCATCAGTGAGTCCAGGGGTGGCGAGCAGTACTTC
clone_size: few; v_call: TRBV20-1; d_call: TRBD2; j_call: TRBJ2-7; cdr3_aa: CSARGTSGRGEQYF; cdr3_nt: TGCAGTGCTAGAGGAACTAGCGGGAGAGGAGAGCAGTACTTC
clone_size: many; v_call: TRBV29-1; d_call: -; j_call: TRBJ1-4; cdr3_aa: CSAAGADEKLFF; cdr3_nt: TGCAGCGCCGCAGGGGCGGATGAAAAACTGTTTTTT
clone_size: -; v_call: TRBV12-5; d_call: -; j_call: TRBJ1-1; cdr3_aa: CASGLTKGEAFF; cdr3_nt: TGTGCTAGTGGTTTAACCAAGGGGGAAGCTTTCTTT
clone_size: few; v_call: TRBV12-3/TRBV12-4; d_call: TRBD1; j_call: TRBJ2-6; cdr3_aa: CASTALTGTDTSGANVLTF; cdr3_nt: TGTGCCAGCACCGCTCTTACCGGGACAGACACCTCTGGGGCCAACGTCCTGACTTTC
clone_size: -; v_call: TRBV19; d_call: -; j_call: TRBJ1-4; cdr3_aa: CASALGKLFF; cdr3_nt: TGTGCCAGTGCCCTCGGGAAACTGTTTTTT
clone_size: many; v_call: TRBV7-8; d_call: TRBD2; j_call: TRBJ2-7; cdr3_aa: CASSQGTSGSSEQYF; cdr3_nt: TGTGCCAGCAGCCAGGGGACTAGCGGGAGCTCCGAGCAGTACTTC
clone_size: -; v_call: TRBV7-2; d_call: TRBD2; j_call: TRBJ2-5; cdr3_aa: CASSPLAGGTSETQYF; cdr3_nt: TGTGCCAGCAGCCCTTTAGCGGGAGGGACCTCAGAGACCCAGTACTTC
clone_size: many; v_call: TRBV7-2; d_call: TRBD1; j_call: TRBJ2-5; cdr3_aa: CASSLVQGADPETQYF; cdr3_nt: TGTGCCAGCAGCTTGGTACAGGGGGCGGACCCAGAGACCCAGTACTTC
clone_size: many; v_call: TRBV12-3/TRBV12-4; d_call: -; j_call: TRBJ1-5; cdr3_aa: CASSLERQPQHF; cdr3_nt: TGTGCCAGCAGTTTGGAACGACAGCCCCAGCATTTT
clone_size: -; v_call: TRBV5-4; d_call: -; j_call: TRBJ2-3; cdr3_aa: CASSSPGMWLDTQYF; cdr3_nt: TGTGCCAGCAGCTCACCTGGGATGTGGTTAGATACGCAGTATTTT
clone_size: -; v_call: TRBV11-2; d_call: TRBD2; j_call: TRBJ2-5; cdr3_aa: CASGLEAGLQETQYF; cdr3_nt: TGTGCCAGCGGCTTAGAAGCGGGGCTCCAAGAGACCCAGTACTTC
clone_size: few; v_call: TRBV7-2; d_call: -; j_call: TRBJ2-7; cdr3_aa: CASRRQGGFEQYF; cdr3_nt: TGTGCCAGCAGACGGCAGGGGGGTTTCGAGCAGTACTTC
clone_size: -; v_call: TRBV12-3/TRBV12-4; d_call: -; j_call: TRBJ1-6; cdr3_aa: CASRSTDSYNSPLHF; cdr3_nt: TGTGCCAGCAGATCGACTGACTCCTATAATTCACCCCTCCACTTT
clone_size: few; v_call: TRBV25-1; d_call: -; j_call: TRBJ1-1; cdr3_aa: CASSFDQNTEAFF; cdr3_nt: TGTGCCAGCAGTTTTGACCAGAACACTGAAGCTTTCTTT
clone_size: -; v_call: TRBV6-6; d_call: -; j_call: TRBJ2-7; cdr3_aa: CASSYRVAGIRYEQYF; cdr3_nt: TGTGCCAGCAGTTACCGGGTGGCAGGGATCCGCTACGAGCAGTACTTC
clone_size: many; v_call: TRBV7-9; d_call: -; j_call: TRBJ2-7; cdr3_aa: CASRSEAYEQYF; cdr3_nt: TGTGCCAGCAGATCCGAGGCCTACGAGCAGTACTTC
clone_size: many; v_call: TRBV7-2; d_call: -; j_call: TRBJ1-1; cdr3_aa: CASSLTWLTEAFF; cdr3_nt: TGTGCCAGCAGCTTAACGTGGTTGACTGAAGCTTTCTTT
clone_size: -; v_call: TRBV6-5; d_call: -; j_call: TRBJ1-2; cdr3_aa: CASSDFRSSNYGYTF; cdr3_nt: TGTGCCAGCAGTGATTTCAGGAGTTCTAACTATGGCTACACCTTC
clone_size: many; v_call: TRBV29-1; d_call: -; j_call: TRBJ1-1; cdr3_aa: CSADWTGNTEAFF; cdr3_nt: TGCAGCGCTGATTGGACTGGGAACACTGAAGCTTTCTTT
clone_size: -; v_call: TRBV11-2; d_call: TRBD1; j_call: TRBJ1-1; cdr3_aa: CASSLDWTGGIRGAFF; cdr3_nt: TGTGCCAGCAGCTTAGACTGGACAGGGGGAATCAGAGGGGCTTTCTTT
clone_size: few; v_call: TRBV7-2; d_call: TRBD1; j_call: TRBJ1-1; cdr3_aa: CASSLALKDRVNTEAFF; cdr3_nt: TGTGCCAGCAGCTTAGCCTTAAAGGACAGGGTGAACACTGAAGCTTTCTTT
clone_size: many; v_call: TRBV5-1; d_call: -; j_call: TRBJ1-6; cdr3_aa: CASSLSQGGYNSPLHF; cdr3_nt: TGCGCCAGCAGCTTATCGCAGGGCGGCTATAATTCACCCCTCCACTTT
clone_size: -; v_call: TRBV7-9; d_call: TRBD1; j_call: TRBJ2-5; cdr3_aa: CASSFGQGQTQYF; cdr3_nt: TGTGCCAGCAGCTTCGGACAGGGTCAGACCCAGTACTTC
clone_size: many; v_call: TRBV19; d_call: -; j_call: TRBJ1-1; cdr3_aa: CASSRDRLEAFF; cdr3_nt: TGTGCCAGTAGTAGAGACCGCCTTGAAGCTTTCTTT
clone_size: many; v_call: TRBV20-1; d_call: -; j_call: TRBJ1-2; cdr3_aa: CSARGGIYGYTF; cdr3_nt: TGCAGTGCTAGGGGGGGGATCTATGGCTACACCTTC
clone_size: many; v_call: TRBV10-3; d_call: TRBD1; j_call: TRBJ2-6; cdr3_aa: CAIRGTGVERGANVLTF; cdr3_nt: TGTGCCATCAGAGGCACAGGGGTAGAGCGTGGGGCCAACGTCCTGACTTTC
clone_size: many; v_call: TRBV24-1; d_call: -; j_call: TRBJ2-2; cdr3_aa: CATTNRETGELFF; cdr3_nt: TGTGCCACCACCAACAGGGAAACCGGGGAGCTGTTTTTT
clone_size: -; v_call: TRBV15; d_call: TRBD1; j_call: TRBJ1-2; cdr3_aa: CATSRSTRTGHGYTF; cdr3_nt: TGTGCCACCAGCAGATCCACCCGGACAGGGCATGGCTACACCTTC
clone_size: -; v_call: TRBV29-1; d_call: -; j_call: TRBJ2-5; cdr3_aa: CSTARGAQYF; cdr3_nt: TGCAGCACCGCGAGAGGGGCCCAGTACTTC
clone_size: -; v_call: TRBV7-6; d_call: -; j_call: TRBJ2-7; cdr3_aa: CASSPRRGGGGGYEQYF; cdr3_nt: TGTGCCAGCAGCCCTCGAAGGGGCGGCGGTGGGGGCTACGAGCAGTACTTC